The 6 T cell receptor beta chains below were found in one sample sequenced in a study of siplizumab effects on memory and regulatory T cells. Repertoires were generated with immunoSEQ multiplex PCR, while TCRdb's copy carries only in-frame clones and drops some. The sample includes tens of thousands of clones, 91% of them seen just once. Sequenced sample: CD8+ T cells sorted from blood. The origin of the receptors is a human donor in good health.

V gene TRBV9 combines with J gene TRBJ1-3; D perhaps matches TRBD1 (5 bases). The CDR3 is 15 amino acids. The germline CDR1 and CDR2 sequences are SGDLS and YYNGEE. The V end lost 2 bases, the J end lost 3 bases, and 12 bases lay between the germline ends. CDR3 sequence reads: CASSVSRGNGNTIYF. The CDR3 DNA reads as TGTGCCAGCAGCGTTTCGAGGGGCAATGGAAACACCATATATTTT.

Here the CDR3 reads CAIWGGNTGELFF. The CDR3, as DNA: TGTGCCATATGGGGAGGGAACACCGGGGAGCTGTTTTTT. The V call is TRBV7-6, the J call TRBJ2-2; TRBD2 is a possible D gene (6 bases). The CDR3 consists of 13 residues. The germline CDR1 and CDR2 sequences are SGHVS and FNYEAQ. Trimming pared 10 bases from V and 1 base from J, leaving 10 bases between. The complete variable domain, with remaining parts taken from reference TRBV7-6 and TRBJ2-2, reads GAGVSQSPRYKVTKRGQDVALRCDPISGHVSLYWYRQALGQGPEFLTYFNYEAQQDKSGLPNDRFSAERPEGSISTLTIQRTEQRDSAMYRCAIWGGNTGELFFGEGSRLTVL.

The CDR3 sequence: CASSLARYGGYEQYF. CDR3 sequence (DNA): TGTGCCAGCAGCTTAGCAAGATACGGTGGCTACGAGCAGTACTTC. The V gene is TRBV7-6, the J gene TRBJ2-7; D remains ambiguous. Germline CDR1 is SGHVS and CDR2 is FNYEAQ. Trimming left V 0 bases short and J 3 bases short, with 12 bases between. This CDR3 has 15 amino acids.

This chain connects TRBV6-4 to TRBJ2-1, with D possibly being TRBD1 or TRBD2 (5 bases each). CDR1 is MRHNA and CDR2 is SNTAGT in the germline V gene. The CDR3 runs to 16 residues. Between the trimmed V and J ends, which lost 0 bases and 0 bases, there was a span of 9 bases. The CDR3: CASSDSGASSYNEQFF. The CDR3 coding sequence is TGTGCCAGCAGTGACTCCGGGGCAAGCTCCTACAATGAGCAGTTCTTC.

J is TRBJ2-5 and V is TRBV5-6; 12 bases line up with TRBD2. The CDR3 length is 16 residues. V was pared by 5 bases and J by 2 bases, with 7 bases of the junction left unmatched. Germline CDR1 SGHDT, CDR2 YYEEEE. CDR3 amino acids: CASSSGTSGQQETQYF. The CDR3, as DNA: TGTGCCAGCAGTTCCGGGACTAGCGGGCAGCAAGAGACCCAGTACTTC.

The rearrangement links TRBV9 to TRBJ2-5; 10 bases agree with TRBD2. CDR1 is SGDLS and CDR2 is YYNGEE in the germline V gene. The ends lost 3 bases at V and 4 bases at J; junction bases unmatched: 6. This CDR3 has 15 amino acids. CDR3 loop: CASSALAGVIETQYF. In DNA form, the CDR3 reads TGTGCCAGCAGCGCCCTAGCGGGAGTGATAGAGACCCAGTACTTC.